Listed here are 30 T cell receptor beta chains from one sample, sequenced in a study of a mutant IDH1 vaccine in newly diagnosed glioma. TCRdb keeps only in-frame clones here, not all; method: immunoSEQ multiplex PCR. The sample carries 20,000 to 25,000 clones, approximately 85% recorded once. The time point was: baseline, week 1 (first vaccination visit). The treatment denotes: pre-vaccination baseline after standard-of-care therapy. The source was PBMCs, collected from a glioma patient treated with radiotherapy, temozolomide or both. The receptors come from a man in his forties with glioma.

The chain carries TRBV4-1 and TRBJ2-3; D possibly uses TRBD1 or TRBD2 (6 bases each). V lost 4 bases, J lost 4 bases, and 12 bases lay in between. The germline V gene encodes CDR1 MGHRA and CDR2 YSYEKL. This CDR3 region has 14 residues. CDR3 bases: TGCGCCAGCAGCCTAGGGGGGCGCCCAGATACGCAGTATTTT. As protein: CASSLGGRPDTQYF.

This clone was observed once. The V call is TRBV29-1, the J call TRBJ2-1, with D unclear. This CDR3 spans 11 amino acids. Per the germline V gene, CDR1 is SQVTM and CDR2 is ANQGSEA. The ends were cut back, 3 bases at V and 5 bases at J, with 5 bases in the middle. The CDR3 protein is CSVDTDNEQFF. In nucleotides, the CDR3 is TGCAGCGTTGATACAGACAATGAGCAGTTCTTC.

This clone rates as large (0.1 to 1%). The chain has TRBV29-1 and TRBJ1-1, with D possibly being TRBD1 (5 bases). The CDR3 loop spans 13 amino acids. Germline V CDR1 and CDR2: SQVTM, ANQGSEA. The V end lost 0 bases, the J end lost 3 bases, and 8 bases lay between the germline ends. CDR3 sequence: CSVEEGGDTEAFF. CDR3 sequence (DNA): TGCAGCGTTGAAGAGGGGGGGGACACTGAAGCTTTCTTT. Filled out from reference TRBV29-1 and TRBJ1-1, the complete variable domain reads SAVISQKPSRDICQRGTSLTIQCQVDSQVTMMFWYRQQPGQSLTLIATANQGSEATYESGFVIDKFPISRPNLTFSTLTVSNMSPEDSSIYLCSVEEGGDTEAFFGQGTRLTVV.

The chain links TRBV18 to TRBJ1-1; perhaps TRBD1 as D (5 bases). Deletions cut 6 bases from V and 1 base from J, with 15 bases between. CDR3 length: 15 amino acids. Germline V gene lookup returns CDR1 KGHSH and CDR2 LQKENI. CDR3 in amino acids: CASSPSGGENTEAFF. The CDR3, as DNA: TGTGCCAGCTCCCCGTCGGGAGGGGAGAACACTGAAGCTTTCTTT.

CDR3 in amino acids: CASSIRPDTFYEQYF. As DNA, the CDR3 is TGTGCCAGTAGTATACGCCCAGACACCTTCTACGAGCAGTACTTC. The rearrangement joins TRBV19 to TRBJ2-7; no clear D. The CDR3 runs to 15 residues. V gave up 2 bases and J gave up 3 bases, with 14 bases separating them. Germline values: CDR1 LNHDA, CDR2 SQIVND (reference sequence).

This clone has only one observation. CDR3 sequence (DNA): TGCAGCGTTGCCGATTTGGGAAGCACAGATACGCAGTATTTT. It specifies CSVADLGSTDTQYF. The chain couples TRBV29-1 to TRBJ2-3, with unresolved D. Per germline, CDR1 SQVTM and CDR2 ANQGSEA. This CDR3 contains 14 residues. V lost 4 bases to trimming and J lost 0 bases, with 11 bases between them.

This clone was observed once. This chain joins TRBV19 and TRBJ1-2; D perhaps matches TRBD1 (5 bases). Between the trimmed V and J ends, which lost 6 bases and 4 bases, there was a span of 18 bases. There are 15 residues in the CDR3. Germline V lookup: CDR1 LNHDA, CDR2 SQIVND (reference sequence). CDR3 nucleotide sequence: TGTGCCAGTAGGTTGACACTGGGACGGTTCTATGGCTACACCTTC. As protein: CASRLTLGRFYGYTF.

CDR3 bases: TGTGCCATCAGTGAGTGGGCGGGACTTATGAACACTGAAGCTTTCTTT. It yields the protein CAISEWAGLMNTEAFF. V usage is TRBV10-3 and J usage is TRBJ1-1; a possible D gene is TRBD1 (5 bases). The CDR3 covers 16 residues. Germline V CDR1 and CDR2: ENHRY, SYGVKD. Trimming removed 1 base at V and 0 bases at J, with 12 bases between.

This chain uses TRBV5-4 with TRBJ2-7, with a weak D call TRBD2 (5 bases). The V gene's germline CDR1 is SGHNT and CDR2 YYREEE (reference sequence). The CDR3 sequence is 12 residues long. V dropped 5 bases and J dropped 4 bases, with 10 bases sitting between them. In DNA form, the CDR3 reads TGTGCCAGCAGTCTGGGCGGGTACGAGCAGTACTTC. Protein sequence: CASSLGGYEQYF.

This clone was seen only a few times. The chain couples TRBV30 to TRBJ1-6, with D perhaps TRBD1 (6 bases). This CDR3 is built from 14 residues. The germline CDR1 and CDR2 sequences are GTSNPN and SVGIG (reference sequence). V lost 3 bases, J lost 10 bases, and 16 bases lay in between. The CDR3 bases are TGTGCCTGGAGCCCTACAGGGTTCGGATCACCCCTCCACTTT. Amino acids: CAWSPTGFGSPLHF.

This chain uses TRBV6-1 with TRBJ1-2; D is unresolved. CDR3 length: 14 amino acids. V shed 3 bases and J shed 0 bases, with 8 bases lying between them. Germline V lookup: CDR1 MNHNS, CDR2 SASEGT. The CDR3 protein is CASSEHRTNYGYTF. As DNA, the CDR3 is TGTGCCAGCAGTGAGCACAGAACTAACTATGGCTACACCTTC.

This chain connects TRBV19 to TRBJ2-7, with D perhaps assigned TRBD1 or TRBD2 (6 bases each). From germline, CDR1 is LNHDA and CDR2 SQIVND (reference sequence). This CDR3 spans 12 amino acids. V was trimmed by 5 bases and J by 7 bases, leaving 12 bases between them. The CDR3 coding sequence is TGTGCCAGTAGTCCGGGGGCGGGGGAGCAGTACTTC. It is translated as CASSPGAGEQYF. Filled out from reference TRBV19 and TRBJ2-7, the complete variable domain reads DGGITQSPKYLFRKEGQNVTLSCEQNLNHDAMYWYRQDPGQGLRLIYYSQIVNDFQKGDIAEGYSVSREKKESFPLTVTSAQKNPTAFYLCASSPGAGEQYFGPGTRLTVT.

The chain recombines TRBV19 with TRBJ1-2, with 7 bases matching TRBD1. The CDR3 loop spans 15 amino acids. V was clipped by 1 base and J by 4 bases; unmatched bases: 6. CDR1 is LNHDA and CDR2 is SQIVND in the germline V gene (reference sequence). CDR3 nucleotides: TGTGCCAGTAGTATAGCTGAACAGGGGACCTATGGCTACACCTTC. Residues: CASSIAEQGTYGYTF.

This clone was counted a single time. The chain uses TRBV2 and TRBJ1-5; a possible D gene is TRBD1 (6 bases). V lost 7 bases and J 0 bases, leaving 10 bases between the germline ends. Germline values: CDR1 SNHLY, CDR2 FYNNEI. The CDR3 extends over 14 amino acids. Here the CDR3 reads CASTQDSSNQPQHF. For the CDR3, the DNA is TGTGCCAGCACCCAGGACAGTAGCAATCAGCCCCAGCATTTT.

As DNA, the CDR3 is TGCGCCAGCAGCCAGGATAGGGCAATCTATGGCTACACCTTC. The encoded protein is CASSQDRAIYGYTF. This sequence joins TRBV4-1 and TRBJ1-2; no firm D call. CDR3 length equals 14 residues. Germline loops: CDR1 MGHRA, CDR2 YSYEKL. V gave up 3 bases and J gave up 4 bases, with 12 bases separating them.

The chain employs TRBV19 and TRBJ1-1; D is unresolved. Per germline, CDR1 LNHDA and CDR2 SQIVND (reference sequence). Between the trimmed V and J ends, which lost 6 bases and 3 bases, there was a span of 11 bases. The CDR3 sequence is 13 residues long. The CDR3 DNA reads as TGTGCCAGTAGCAAAGGAGGTGACACTGAAGCTTTCTTT. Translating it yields CASSKGGDTEAFF.

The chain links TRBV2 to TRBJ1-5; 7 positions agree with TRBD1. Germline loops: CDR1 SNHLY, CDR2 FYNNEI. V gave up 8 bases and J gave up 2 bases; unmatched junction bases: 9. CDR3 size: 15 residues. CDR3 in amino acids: CASHLVGTGNQPQHF. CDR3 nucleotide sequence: TGTGCCAGCCATCTGGTGGGGACAGGCAATCAGCCCCAGCATTTT.

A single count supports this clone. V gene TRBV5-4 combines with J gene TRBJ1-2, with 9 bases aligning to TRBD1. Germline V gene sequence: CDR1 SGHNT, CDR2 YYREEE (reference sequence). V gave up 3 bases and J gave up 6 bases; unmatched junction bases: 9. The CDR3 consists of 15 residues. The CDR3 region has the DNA TGTGCCAGCAGCTCCTGGACAGGGGAAAAAGATGGCTACACCTTC. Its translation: CASSSWTGEKDGYTF.

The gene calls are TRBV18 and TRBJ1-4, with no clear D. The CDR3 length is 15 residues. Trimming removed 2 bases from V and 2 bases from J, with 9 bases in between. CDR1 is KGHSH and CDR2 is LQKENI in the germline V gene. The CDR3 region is CASSPEGLTNEKLFF. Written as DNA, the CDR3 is TGTGCCAGCTCACCAGAGGGCCTTACTAATGAAAAACTGTTTTTT.

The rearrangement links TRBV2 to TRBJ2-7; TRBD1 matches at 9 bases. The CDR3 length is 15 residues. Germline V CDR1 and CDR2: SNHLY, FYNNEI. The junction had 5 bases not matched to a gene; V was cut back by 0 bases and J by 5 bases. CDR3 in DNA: TGTGCCAGCAGTGAAGCAGGGGACAGGGACGACGAGCAGTACTTC. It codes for CASSEAGDRDDEQYF.

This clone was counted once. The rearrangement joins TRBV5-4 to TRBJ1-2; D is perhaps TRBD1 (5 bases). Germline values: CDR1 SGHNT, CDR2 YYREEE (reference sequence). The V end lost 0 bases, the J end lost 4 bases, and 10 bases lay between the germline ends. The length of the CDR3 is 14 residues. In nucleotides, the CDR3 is TGTGCCAGCAGCTTGGAAGGGGCCAGCTATGGCTACACCTTC. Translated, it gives CASSLEGASYGYTF. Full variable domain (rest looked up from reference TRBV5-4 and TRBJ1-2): ETGVTQSPTHLIKTRGQQVTLRCSSQSGHNTVSWYQQALGQGPQFIFQYYREEENGRGNFPPRFSGLQFPNYSSELNVNALELDDSALYLCASSLEGASYGYTFGSGTRLTVV.

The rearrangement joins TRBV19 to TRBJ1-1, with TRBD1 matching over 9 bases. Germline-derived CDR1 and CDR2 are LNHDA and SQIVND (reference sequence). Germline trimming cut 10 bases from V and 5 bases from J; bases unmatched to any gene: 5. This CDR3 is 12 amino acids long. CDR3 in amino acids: CATGQGWTEAFF. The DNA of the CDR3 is TGTGCCACCGGACAGGGGTGGACTGAAGCTTTCTTT.

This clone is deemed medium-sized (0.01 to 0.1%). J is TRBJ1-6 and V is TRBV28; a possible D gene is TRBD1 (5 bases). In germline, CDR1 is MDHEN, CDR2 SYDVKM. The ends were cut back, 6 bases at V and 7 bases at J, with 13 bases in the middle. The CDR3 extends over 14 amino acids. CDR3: CASRGDSDNSPLHF. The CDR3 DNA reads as TGTGCCAGCAGGGGGGATAGTGACAATTCACCCCTCCACTTT.

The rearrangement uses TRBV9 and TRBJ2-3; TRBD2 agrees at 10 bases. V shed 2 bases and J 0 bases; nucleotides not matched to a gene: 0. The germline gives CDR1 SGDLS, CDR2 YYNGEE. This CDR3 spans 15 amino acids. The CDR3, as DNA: TGTGCCAGCAGCGTGGGACTAGCGAGCACAGATACGCAGTATTTT. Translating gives CASSVGLASTDTQYF. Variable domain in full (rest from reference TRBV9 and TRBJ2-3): DSGVTQTPKHLITATGQRVTLRCSPRSGDLSVYWYQQSLDQGLQFLIQYYNGEERAKGNILERFSAQQFPDLHSELNLSSLELGDSALYFCASSVGLASTDTQYFGPGTRLTVL.

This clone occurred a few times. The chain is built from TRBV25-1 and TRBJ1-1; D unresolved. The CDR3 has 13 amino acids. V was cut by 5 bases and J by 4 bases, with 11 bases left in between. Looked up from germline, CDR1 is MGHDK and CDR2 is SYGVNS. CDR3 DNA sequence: TGTGCCAGCAGTACACGATTGTTCACTGAAGCTTTCTTT. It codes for CASSTRLFTEAFF.

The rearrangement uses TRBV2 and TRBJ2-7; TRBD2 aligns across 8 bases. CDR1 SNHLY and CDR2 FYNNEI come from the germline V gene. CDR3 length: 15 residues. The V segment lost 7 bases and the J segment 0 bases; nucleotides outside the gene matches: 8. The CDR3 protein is CASTQGLVASYEQYV. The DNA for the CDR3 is TGTGCCAGCACCCAGGGACTAGTGGCCTCCTACGAGCAGTACGTC.

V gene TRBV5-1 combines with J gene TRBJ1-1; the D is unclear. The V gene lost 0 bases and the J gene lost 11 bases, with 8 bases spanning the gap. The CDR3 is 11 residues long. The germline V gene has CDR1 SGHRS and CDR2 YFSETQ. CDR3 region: CASSLGHTAFF. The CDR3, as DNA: TGCGCCAGCAGCTTGGGACATACGGCTTTCTTT.

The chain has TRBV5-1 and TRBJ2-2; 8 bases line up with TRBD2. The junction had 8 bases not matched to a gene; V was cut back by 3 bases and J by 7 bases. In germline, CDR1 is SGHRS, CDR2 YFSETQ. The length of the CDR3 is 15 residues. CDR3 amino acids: CASSSLTSASGELFF. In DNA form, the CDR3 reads TGCGCCAGCAGCTCACTGACTAGCGCCAGCGGGGAGCTGTTTTTT.

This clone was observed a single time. The CDR3 nucleotides read TGCGCCAGCAGCTTTCGGGGCAACACTGAAGCTTTCTTT. Encoded protein: CASSFRGNTEAFF. The chain employs TRBV5-1 and TRBJ1-1; maybe TRBD1 (5 bases). Trimming stripped 2 bases from V and 2 bases from J, with 7 bases between. CDR1 and CDR2 from the germline V gene are SGHRS and YFSETQ. The CDR3 runs 13 residues.

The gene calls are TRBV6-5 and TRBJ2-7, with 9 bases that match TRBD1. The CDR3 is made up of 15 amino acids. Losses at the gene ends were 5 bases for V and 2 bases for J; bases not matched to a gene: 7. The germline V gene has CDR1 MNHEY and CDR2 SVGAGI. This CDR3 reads CASSGRDRVPYEQYF. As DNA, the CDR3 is TGTGCCAGCAGTGGGCGGGACAGGGTTCCCTACGAGCAGTACTTC.